This TCR beta chain was sequenced during a study of cytomegalovirus exposure and HLA in healthy donors. The PCR had 60 Vbeta and 13 Jbeta primers. The assay was immunoSEQ multiplex PCR, and TCRdb's table has in-frame clones only and misses some. The sample shows around 130,000 clones, about two thirds of them seen only once. With regard to this clone: Its antigen remains unknown.

Study-level findings and limits: The sole available immune exposure information was CMV serostatus.

CDR3 length: 19 residues. The germline gives CDR1 SGHDN, CDR2 FVKESK. Trimming shortened V by 0 bases and J by 4 bases, and 21 bases separated the two germline ends. The rearrangement links TRBV14 to TRBJ2-2, with D possibly TRBD1 on 5 matching bases. The receptor was derived from a man aged 40-50 years in good health and CMV-seropositive. The sample comprised PBMCs. CDR3 DNA: TGTGCCAGCAGCCAAGATCGGGCAGGGATCCGTTCGGGCACCGGGGAGCTGTTTTTT. This codes for CASSQDRAGIRSGTGELFF.